The present T cell receptor beta chain was sequenced within a study of T cells in Graves' hyperthyroidism and ophthalmopathy (dated by TCRdb to between 2019 and 2020). At the level of the whole study: Peripheral blood was collected at initial diagnosis, before any treatment. According to the paper, TCR Vbeta CDR3 sequencing was carried out on 135 peripheral blood samples, which came from 40 to 45 ophthalmopathy, some 73 hyperthyroidism and approximately 17 progressor patients. Following sampling, methimazole starting at 30 mg daily was given to hyperthyroidism patients, and high-dose intravenous methylprednisolone was given to ophthalmopathy patients. In addition, the study compared T-cell repertoires in thyroid tissue and in blood from roughly six Graves' hyperthyroidism patients. For training and testing, the 100 or so patients in the discovery cohort were randomly divided in a 7:3 ratio. To identify distinguishing TCR V-J signatures, a discovery cohort of some 99 patients was used, comprising 43 with Graves' ophthalmopathy and roughly 60 with stable Graves' hyperthyroidism. Prospective prediction of ophthalmopathy was tested in an independent validation cohort consisting of some 18 hyperthyroidism patients and approximately 16 patients who later progressed to ophthalmopathy.

Ophthalmopathy patients had moderately to severely active disease, Clinical Activity Score of at least 3, NOSPECS grade of at least 4, and duration under 3 months. Any patient with an uncontrolled infection, another autoimmune disease, pregnancy or lactation was excluded. Diagnoses were based on clinical symptoms, serum thyroxine and TRAb, thyroid ultrasound and orbital computed tomography. PBMCs were isolated from about 10 ml of fresh peripheral blood by Ficoll-Paque density gradient centrifugation. Total RNA was extracted using Trizol reagent, and RNA quality was assessed on an Agilent 2100 Bioanalyzer. The TCR beta CDR3 regions were amplified from RNA transcripts. The TCR CDR3 was subjected to a first round of RT-PCR using the HTBI primer set and the Qiagen OneStep RT-PCR kit. Libraries were constructed in a second round of multiplex PCR, after which size selection and purification were performed. Libraries were sequenced paired-end with 100 bp reads on an Illumina HiSeq2000. The original pipeline was this. SOAPnuke was used to process the raw data, removing reads that contained adapters or uncalled bases, had a mean Phred below 15, or lacked an exact match to the constant primer or identifier. COPE v1.2.5 was used to merge high-quality paired reads, and clonotypes were defined as unique nucleotide sequences. MiTCR v1.1 was used to align the clonotypes against IMGT TRBV, TRBD and TRBJ reference segments. Analysis was restricted to V-J combinations with a frequency above 0.0001, which covered roughly 99% of repertoires. A TCS score was defined as the ratio of F50 (clonal expansion) to E x V (chaos), with BLOSUM62-based TCRdist applied between CDR3 peptides within each V-J. Welch's t-statistics and random forest reduced 514 V-J features to under 15, which were used in a naive Bayes classifier (R e1071). The public sequencing data were trimmed at Q25 with fastp and processed into clonotypes with MiXCR by TCRdb, which kept only in-frame beta chains. Duplicate CDR3 protein sequences are folded into a single record with the most common DNA and genes. What appears here as the V and J calls and clone size reflects TCRdb's work, not the paper's. For this sample the table gives fewer than 250,000 distinct CDR3 sequences, of which around 26% were detected only once. 30% to 40% of the sample comes from the top ten.

General study outcomes and caveats: Sample size was not statistically predetermined, and investigators were not blinded to group allocation. In validation, progression to ophthalmopathy was predicted by the model with 65% to 71% sensitivity and 72.22% specificity, a median of around 6.5 months before onset. Most expanded thyroid clonotypes (frequency above 0.001) were also found in blood, which suggests that blood repertoires may mirror thyroid immune responses. Ophthalmopathy was separated from stable hyperthyroidism by a 13 V-J signature model, with just over 85% sensitivity and roughly 81% specificity obtained in cross-validation and 80%/75% obtained in testing.

This clonotype was seen at least ten times. Its antigen is currently not known. No much larger clone is present one base from it, and per-base qualities are unavailable. This clonotype originated in a woman aged 35 to 49 with Graves' ophthalmopathy. Specimen: blood.

The nucleotide sequence is given as TGTGCCAGCAGTCAACTAGCGGGAGGACGTAGCGAGCAGTACTTC. It encodes CASSQLAGGRSEQYF. The chain links TRBV6-1 with TRBJ2-7, and 12 bases in between align with TRBD2. The CDR3 numbers 15 residues from cysteine through phenylalanine. Solely the CDR3 DNA is kept, with 45 bases framed from the first base. V is trimmed back by 5 bases and J by 6 bases, and the junction contains 8 bases that no gene match accounts for. As encoded in the germline V gene, CDR1 is MNHNS while CDR2 is SASEGT.